This T cell receptor beta chain was documented in a study of T cells in Graves' hyperthyroidism and ophthalmopathy. General study results and limits: Among clonotypes expanded in thyroid above 0.001, most were also found in blood. Classification by a 13 V-J model distinguished ophthalmopathy from stable hyperthyroidism.

Details on this clonotype: Antigen: not known.

Researchers took RNA transcripts and amplified the TCR beta CDR3 regions from them. In the first-round RT-PCR of the TCR CDR3, the HTBI primer set was used. TCRdb re-derived calls from the multiplex PCR reads in MiXCR, one entry per CDR3 protein. The table records over 700,000 distinct CDR3 sequences, about a third of them present only once. Among the patients, aged 18 to 65, hyperthyroidism was newly diagnosed and had lasted under 2 months. Lactation, pregnancy, other autoimmune disease or uncontrolled infection excluded patients. In germline, CDR1 is SQVTM, CDR2 ANQGSEA. V was pared by 8 bases and J by 2 bases, with 18 bases between. This CDR3 comprises 14 residues.

Material: blood. This clonotype was obtained from a middle-aged woman with Graves' hyperthyroidism. The chain employs TRBV29-1 and TRBJ2-5, with D perhaps TRBD1 (5 bases). The CDR3 loop is CSTIEGAGQETQYF. The CDR3 DNA is TGCAGCACAATTGAAGGGGCAGGACAAGAGACCCAGTACTTC.